Below, 27 T cell receptor beta chains from the same sample are listed, as sequenced in a study of T cells in Graves' hyperthyroidism and ophthalmopathy. Amplification targeted TCR beta CDR3 regions from RNA transcripts. During a first-round RT-PCR of the TCR CDR3, the HTBI primer set was used. TCRdb independently ran MiXCR on the multiplex PCR reads; one entry per CDR3 protein. The profile shows 480,000 or so distinct CDR3 sequences, 35% to 50% of them singletons. The material sequenced was peripheral blood or thyroid tissue (not recorded which). These TCRs come from an adult woman with Graves' disease, either hyperthyroidism or ophthalmopathy (not recorded which).

There are a few counts of this clonotype. The V call is TRBV7-2, the J call TRBJ2-2; TRBD1 is a possible D gene (6 bases). Trimming removed 3 bases at V and 13 bases at J, with 15 bases between. Germline loops: CDR1 SGHTA, CDR2 FQGNSA. The CDR3 extends over 13 amino acids. The CDR3 DNA reads as TGTGCCAGCAGCTTTCTTGCACAGGGTGTGCTGTTTTTT. Its protein product is CASSFLAQGVLFF.

This rearrangement joins TRBV12-3 or TRBV12-4 to TRBJ1-1; D is perhaps TRBD1 (6 bases). The CDR3 length is 14 residues. The V and J ends lost 5 bases and 3 bases respectively, with 13 bases between them. Here the CDR3 reads CASSDLRGYTEAFF. For the CDR3, the DNA is TGTGCCAGCAGTGATCTAAGGGGGTACACTGAAGCTTTCTTT.

The genes are TRBV2 and TRBJ1-2; TRBD1 agrees at 12 bases. Germline V gives CDR1 SNHLY, CDR2 FYNNEI. This CDR3 contains 14 residues. The trim removed 6 bases at V and 8 bases at J, leaving 7 bases unmatched. The CDR3 DNA sequence: TGTGCCAGCAGGCCCGGGACAGGGGGCCGCGGCTACACCTTC. Encoded protein: CASRPGTGGRGYTF.

This chain uses TRBV2 with TRBJ2-7; D unclear. V was clipped by 7 bases and J by 3 bases, with 16 bases between them. Germline loops: CDR1 SNHLY, CDR2 FYNNEI. This CDR3 is 14 amino acids long. The CDR3 DNA sequence: TGTGCCAGCAACCCTGCTGGCTCAAGCTACGAGCAGTACTTC. Translated: CASNPAGSSYEQYF.

V gene TRBV28 combines with J gene TRBJ1-1, with TRBD1 identical over 10 bases. The CDR3 runs to 14 residues. V lost 7 bases and J lost 10; bases outside the gene matches: 12. CDR1 is MDHEN, CDR2 SYDVKM, per germline. CDR3 sequence: CASTPPTGGAGAFF. In DNA, the CDR3 is TGTGCCAGCACCCCCCCGACAGGGGGCGCGGGAGCTTTCTTT.

V is TRBV24-1 and J is TRBJ2-1, with TRBD2 matching over 10 bases. The CDR3 spans 15 residues. V shed 6 bases and J 5 bases; nucleotides not matched to a gene: 6. Germline CDR1 and CDR2: KGHDR and SFDVKD. In nucleotides, the CDR3 is TGTGCCACCAGTCGCGAGAGCGGGAGGGACAATGAGCAGTTCTTC. Translated, it gives CATSRESGRDNEQFF.

This chain joins TRBV7-2 and TRBJ2-7; 10 nucleotides line up with TRBD2. The CDR3 is made up of 14 amino acids. The V gene's germline CDR1 is SGHTA and CDR2 FQGNSA. V gave up 5 bases and J gave up 6 bases; unmatched junction bases: 7. Written as DNA, the CDR3 is TGTGCCAGCAGCCATCGGGGACTAGCGTCCGAGCAGTACTTC. Protein sequence: CASSHRGLASEQYF.

CDR3 protein: CAWSRGVTEAFF. The CDR3 DNA is TGTGCCTGGAGTAGGGGGGTGACTGAAGCTTTCTTT. This sequence joins TRBV30 and TRBJ1-1, with D perhaps matching TRBD1 (6 bases). CDR1 and CDR2 from the germline V gene are GTSNPN and SVGIG (reference sequence). The V gene lost 2 bases and the J gene lost 5 bases, with 9 bases spanning the gap. This CDR3 region has 12 residues. Full variable domain (remainder filled in from reference TRBV30 and TRBJ1-1): SQTIHQWPATLVQPVGSPLSLECTVEGTSNPNLYWYRQAAGRGLQLLFYSVGIGQISSEVPQNLSASRPQDRQFILSSKKLLLSDSGFYLCAWSRGVTEAFFGQGTRLTVV.

The table lists this clonotype with a few counts. This chain joins TRBV29-1 and TRBJ2-3; 10 nucleotides agree with TRBD2. V lost 4 bases, J lost 0 bases, and 4 bases stayed unmatched. The germline CDR1 and CDR2 sequences are SQVTM and ANQGSEA. CDR3 length: 15 residues. The CDR3 sequence: CSVGTSGQSTDTQYF. CDR3 sequence (DNA): TGCAGCGTTGGGACTAGCGGACAAAGCACAGATACGCAGTATTTT.

J is TRBJ1-5 and V is TRBV20-1; D is uncertain. Germline assignment: CDR1 DFQATT and CDR2 SNEGSKA (reference sequence). Trimming pared 3 bases from V and 3 bases from J, leaving 6 bases between. The CDR3 is 12 residues long. CDR3 region: CSASLYNQPQHF. The CDR3 nucleotides read TGCAGTGCTAGTTTGTACAATCAGCCCCAGCATTTT.

On this clonotype: Since a much larger clone is just one base distant, this may be a read error. The chain combines TRBV7-9 with TRBJ2-7, with TRBD2 matching 9 bases. Germline CDR1 and CDR2: SEHNR and FQNEAQ (reference sequence). The junction had 8 bases not matched to a gene; V was cut back by 5 bases and J by 0 bases. This CDR3 is built from 16 residues. The CDR3 loop reads CASSPWTSVSSYEQYF. The CDR3 nucleotides are TGTGCCAGCAGCCCCTGGACTAGCGTGAGCTCCTACGAGCAGTACTTC.

V usage is TRBV7-9 and J usage is TRBJ2-7, with 13 nucleotides matching TRBD2. The germline gives CDR1 SEHNR, CDR2 FQNEAQ (reference sequence). Trimming removed 5 bases from V and 9 bases from J; junction bases left unmatched: 10. The length of the CDR3 is 15 residues. CDR3 coding DNA: TGTGCCAGCAGCCTAAACGGACTAGCGGGAGTGGTGCAGTACTTC. This translates into CASSLNGLAGVVQYF. Using reference TRBV7-9 and TRBJ2-7 for the parts outside the CDR3, the full variable domain is DTGVSQNPRHKITKRGQNVTFRCDPISEHNRLYWYRQTLGQGPEFLTYFQNEAQLEKSRLLSDRFSAERPKGSFSTLEIQRTEQGDSAMYLCASSLNGLAGVVQYFGPGTRLTVT.

This clonotype was seen at least ten times. The chain carries TRBV20-1 and TRBJ1-1; D is perhaps TRBD1 (5 bases). V was clipped by 4 bases and J by 4 bases, with 16 bases between them. This CDR3 is built from 14 residues. Per the germline V gene, CDR1 is DFQATT and CDR2 is SNEGSKA (reference sequence). This CDR3 reads CSAMWKDRGTEAFF. The CDR3 region has the DNA TGCAGTGCTATGTGGAAGGATAGGGGCACTGAAGCTTTCTTT.

The chain uses TRBV20-1 and TRBJ1-2; a weak D match, TRBD1 (6 bases). Trimming removed 6 bases from V and 12 bases from J, with 29 bases in between. CDR3 length: 15 residues. Germline loops: CDR1 DFQATT, CDR2 SNEGSKA (reference sequence). The CDR3 reads CSAPPGQRIRRGNTF. The DNA for the CDR3 is TGCAGTGCCCCCCCAGGACAGAGGATCCGGAGGGGCAACACCTTC.

The genes are TRBV5-1 and TRBJ1-2, with D uncertain. Trimming pared 0 bases from V and 6 bases from J, leaving 12 bases between. The CDR3 covers 14 residues. Germline V gives CDR1 SGHRS, CDR2 YFSETQ. The CDR3 DNA reads as TGCGCCAGCAGCTTGGCCGGGCCACGCCATGGCTACACCTTC. Its protein product is CASSLAGPRHGYTF. Drawing the rest from reference TRBV5-1 and TRBJ1-2, the complete variable domain is KAGVTQTPRYLIKTRGQQVTLSCSPISGHRSVSWYQQTPGQGLQFLFEYFSETQRNKGNFPGRFSGRQFSNSRSEMNVSTLELGDSALYLCASSLAGPRHGYTFGSGTRLTVV.

This clonotype was seen repeatedly, ten times or more. The chain combines TRBV7-9 with TRBJ2-7; the D is unclear. The CDR3 is made up of 12 amino acids. Germline V lookup: CDR1 SEHNR, CDR2 FQNEAQ (reference sequence). V lost 5 bases and J lost 2, with 7 bases in between. The CDR3 reads CASSPQTYEQYF. The CDR3 nucleotides are TGTGCCAGCAGCCCACAGACCTACGAGCAGTACTTC.

This clonotype was recorded many times. The V and J genes are TRBV2 and TRBJ2-5; possible D gene TRBD2, 6 bases. The CDR3 is made up of 11 amino acids. CDR1 is SNHLY, CDR2 FYNNEI, per germline. V lost 7 bases, J lost 5 bases, and 8 bases lay in between. The chain's CDR3 is CASKEGETQYF. The CDR3 region has the DNA TGTGCCAGCAAGGAGGGGGAGACCCAGTACTTC.

The chain joins TRBV6-5 to TRBJ2-7, with 7 nucleotides matching TRBD2. Trimming at V came to 6 bases and at J to 7 bases, leaving 15 bases not matched to a gene. Germline V gene data show CDR1 as MNHEY and CDR2 as SVGAGI. CDR3 size: 15 residues. CDR3 nucleotides: TGTGCCAGCAGCGTGACCGGACTAGGAGGAGGTGAGCAGTACTTC. Translated, it gives CASSVTGLGGGEQYF.

This clonotype came up many times. The genes are TRBV7-9 and TRBJ2-2, with D tentatively TRBD2 (6 bases). CDR3 length: 14 residues. Looked up from germline, CDR1 is SEHNR and CDR2 is FQNEAQ (reference sequence). V was cut by 5 bases and J by 4 bases, with 11 bases left in between. The CDR3 nucleotides read TGTGCCAGCAGCCCCGGGACTTTCACCGGGGAGCTGTTTTTT. It yields the protein CASSPGTFTGELFF.

This clonotype is a singleton in its sample. The rearrangement links TRBV9 to TRBJ1-6, with a weak D call TRBD1 (5 bases). This CDR3 has 13 residues. Germline V gives CDR1 SGDLS, CDR2 YYNGEE. V was trimmed by 6 bases and J by 12 bases, leaving 16 bases between them. The DNA for the CDR3 is TGTGCCAGCACCCTGGGCCGGGGGGAACCCCTCCACTTT. This encodes CASTLGRGEPLHF. Based on the CDR3 plus reference TRBV9 and TRBJ1-6, the full variable domain is DSGVTQTPKHLITATGQRVTLRCSPRSGDLSVYWYQQSLDQGLQFLIQYYNGEERAKGNILERFSAQQFPDLHSELNLSSLELGDSALYFCASTLGRGEPLHFGNGTRLTVT.

Many counts were recorded for this clonotype. This chain uses TRBV10-2 with TRBJ1-1, with TRBD1 matching 9 bases. J gave up 11 bases and V 10 bases, and 11 bases lay outside the gene matches. Germline V gives CDR1 WSHSY, CDR2 SAAADI. The CDR3 loop spans 12 amino acids. The CDR3 region is CATRDRASRAFF. Written as DNA, the CDR3 is TGCGCCACCCGGGACAGGGCTAGTCGGGCTTTCTTT.

The chain uses TRBV10-3 and TRBJ2-7; D remains ambiguous. CDR1 is ENHRY, CDR2 SYGVKD, per germline. The V end was cut by 2 bases, the J end by 1 base, with 6 bases between. CDR3 length: 13 amino acids. The CDR3 nucleotides read TGTGCCATCAGTGAGGGGCTATCCTACGAGCAGTACTTC. Protein sequence: CAISEGLSYEQYF.

The gene calls are TRBV27 and TRBJ1-6, with D possibly matching TRBD1 (6 bases). The V end lost 6 bases, the J end lost 4 bases, and 10 bases lay between the germline ends. CDR1 is MNHEY, CDR2 SMNVEV, per germline (reference sequence). CDR3 length: 14 amino acids. CDR3 DNA sequence: TGTGCCAGCAGGCCGAGGGGGTATAATTCACCCCTCCACTTT. This sequence encodes CASRPRGYNSPLHF.

The V and J genes are TRBV4-1 and TRBJ2-7, with TRBD2 as a possible D gene (7 bases). Looked up from germline, CDR1 is MGHRA and CDR2 is YSYEKL. Trimming removed 0 bases from V and 6 bases from J, with 15 bases in between. The CDR3 extends over 15 amino acids. CDR3 protein: CASSQDLPGEGEQYF. CDR3 nucleotide sequence: TGCGCCAGCAGCCAAGATCTCCCAGGGGAGGGCGAGCAGTACTTC.

A note on this clonotype: This may come from a read error, since a much larger clone is one base off. The chain employs TRBV2 and TRBJ1-6, with a weak D call TRBD1 (6 bases). This CDR3 is 16 amino acids long. The germline V gene has CDR1 SNHLY and CDR2 FYNNEI. CDR3 sequence (DNA): TGTGCCAGCAGTGAAGCCCAGGGGTTGCGGTATTCACCCCCCCACTTT. It encodes CASSEAQGLRYSPPHF.

The rearrangement joins TRBV10-3 to TRBJ1-2; no clear D. The CDR3 contains 14 residues. V was shortened by 0 bases and J by 7 bases, with 12 bases between the two germline ends. Germline CDR1 and CDR2: ENHRY and SYGVKD. CDR3 nucleotides: TGTGCCATCAGTGAGTCGACCCAGGCGGCTGGCTACACCTTC. Translated, it gives CAISESTQAAGYTF.

This CDR3 reads CASNQVYLAETQYF. The CDR3 DNA reads as TGCGCCAGCAACCAGGTCTATCTTGCAGAGACCCAGTACTTC. This chain connects TRBV4-3 to TRBJ2-5; D remains ambiguous. The CDR3 runs to 14 residues. Germline lookup yields CDR1 LGHNA and CDR2 YSLEER. V lost 7 bases, J lost 4 bases, and 16 bases lay in between.